This is a list of T cell receptor beta chains from one sample in a study of T cell responses to AZD1222 COVID-19 vaccine. The repertoire was sequenced with immunoSEQ multiplex PCR; TCRdb's copy has only in-frame clones and lacks some. The sample lists 100,000 to 150,000 clones, 93% seen once, with 5.4% in the top ten. The input for sequencing was peripheral blood, taken on day 0 of AZD1222 vaccination. Receptor source: an adult in good health. Each CDR3 is given with its conserved first and last residue. The order of the fields is clone size, D gene, V gene, J gene, CDR3 protein, CDR3 DNA. A D gene is named only where the DNA matches it firmly. Rows may omit the clone size; those that give it use once, few, many or a size class.

-	-	TRBV19	TRBJ2-3	CASRNTGTDTQYF	TGTGCCAGTAGGAATACGGGCACAGATACGCAGTATTTT
-	-	TRBV6-2/TRBV6-3	TRBJ1-3	CASSQPPLYRDQGNTIYF	TGTGCCAGCAGCCAACCTCCGCTCTACAGGGACCAAGGAAACACCATATATTTT
-	-	TRBV7-2	TRBJ2-2	CASSQAGSGPGELFF	TGTGCCAGCAGCCAAGCGGGCTCGGGACCCGGGGAGCTGTTTTTT
-	-	TRBV4-2	TRBJ1-5	CASSQESNQPQHF	TGTGCCAGCAGCCAAGAGAGCAATCAGCCCCAGCATTTT
-	TRBD1	TRBV6-5	TRBJ2-7	CASRDRASYEQYF	TGTGCCAGCAGGGACAGGGCCTCCTACGAGCAGTACTTC
once	-	TRBV19	TRBJ2-2	CASSLYTGELFF	TGTGCCAGTAGTCTATACACCGGGGAGCTGTTTTTT
few	-	TRBV30	TRBJ2-2	CAWSPIITGELFF	TGTGCCTGGAGTCCAATAATTACCGGGGAGCTGTTTTTT
-	TRBD1	TRBV6-2/TRBV6-3	TRBJ2-2	CASSGRRDSEDTGELFF	TGTGCCAGCAGTGGGCGCCGGGACAGTGAGGACACCGGGGAGCTGTTTTTT
-	-	TRBV4-3	TRBJ2-7	CASSQDQSYEQYF	TGCGCCAGCAGCCAAGATCAGAGCTACGAGCAGTACTTC
-	-	TRBV6-5	TRBJ2-2	CASSYALDGVGELFF	TGTGCCAGCAGTTACGCCCTAGATGGGGTGGGGGAGCTGTTTTTT
-	TRBD1	TRBV7-9	TRBJ2-7	CASRDTGQGFHEQYF	TGTGCCAGCAGAGATACGGGACAGGGATTCCACGAGCAGTACTTC
-	TRBD2	TRBV24-1	TRBJ2-2	CATKDRPGLAGSGELFF	TGTGCCACCAAGGACAGACCGGGACTAGCGGGATCCGGGGAGCTGTTTTTT
-	-	TRBV7-2	TRBJ2-6	CASSLDRALFSGANVLTF	TGTGCCAGCAGCTTAGACAGGGCATTATTTTCTGGGGCCAACGTCCTGACTTTC
-	-	TRBV11-2	TRBJ1-4	CASSPRTATNEKLFF	TGTGCCAGCAGCCCCCGGACGGCAACTAATGAAAAACTGTTTTTT
-	-	TRBV2	TRBJ1-3	CASSDLPGKNTIYF	TGTGCCAGCAGTGATCTGCCAGGGAAAAACACCATATATTTT
-	TRBD1	TRBV5-4	TRBJ2-5	CASSLGDRQETQYF	TGTGCCAGCAGCTTGGGGGACAGACAAGAGACCCAGTACTTC
-	TRBD1	TRBV7-2	TRBJ1-5	CASSSLETGYNQPQHF	TGTGCCAGCAGCTCCTTAGAGACAGGGTATAATCAGCCCCAGCATTTT
-	TRBD2	TRBV28	TRBJ2-7	CASSLRRLAGNEQYF	TGTGCCAGCAGTTTACGGAGACTAGCGGGGAACGAGCAGTACTTC
once	-	TRBV3-1/TRBV3-2	TRBJ2-5	CASSQDRQAKETQYF	TGTGCCAGCAGCCAGGATCGACAGGCAAAAGAGACCCAGTACTTC
once	-	TRBV28	TRBJ1-1	CASSLRGDPEAFF	TGTGCCAGCAGTTTAAGAGGGGACCCTGAAGCTTTCTTT
-	TRBD2	TRBV11-3	TRBJ2-1	CASSLAGGYNEQFF	TGTGCCAGCAGCTTAGCGGGGGGGTACAATGAGCAGTTCTTC
-	-	TRBV7-2	TRBJ2-3	CASSLGHTQYF	TGTGCCAGCAGCTTGGGCCATACGCAGTATTTT
-	-	TRBV2	TRBJ1-2	CASSTRQPVLGYTF	TGTGCCAGCAGTACCAGACAGCCCGTCCTCGGCTACACCTTC
-	TRBD1	TRBV12-3/TRBV12-4	TRBJ1-1	CASTIPGQMAFF	TGTGCCAGCACCATTCCGGGACAGATGGCTTTCTTT
-	-	TRBV14	TRBJ2-7	CASSQDRGGFRRDEQYF	TGTGCCAGCAGCCAGGACCGCGGAGGGTTTAGGAGAGACGAGCAGTACTTC
-	TRBD2	TRBV4-1	TRBJ2-1	CASSQVALAGLYNEQFF	TGCGCCAGCAGCCAAGTAGCGCTAGCGGGGCTTTACAATGAGCAGTTCTTC
-	-	TRBV27	TRBJ2-5	CASSLYGETQYF	TGTGCCAGCAGTTTGTACGGGGAGACCCAGTACTTC
-	-	TRBV5-1	TRBJ1-2	CASSPWAGEGYTF	TGCGCCAGCAGCCCATGGGCAGGGGAAGGCTACACCTTC